This T cell receptor (beta chain) stems from a study of shared T cell receptors in the human thymus. Measured with immunoSEQ multiplex PCR; TCRdb has only the in-frame clones, and not every one. The sample records some 660,000 clones, about 87% being singletons. The length of the CDR3 is 14 residues. CDR1 is KGHSH and CDR2 is LQKENI in the germline V gene. The junction had 4 bases not matched to a gene; V was cut back by 5 bases and J by 2 bases. These data are also associated with another study on human thymus T cells.

Sequencing was done on a sample of thymocytes. The TCR was taken from a boy under three years old with a congenital heart defect. The V and J genes are TRBV18 and TRBJ2-7, with 9 bases fitting TRBD2. Written as DNA, the CDR3 is TGTGCCAGCTCAGCTGGCGGGGGGGCCTACGAGCAGTACTTC. Protein sequence: CASSAGGGAYEQYF. Using reference TRBV18 and TRBJ2-7 for the parts outside the CDR3, the full variable domain is NAGVMQNPRHLVRRRGQEARLRCSPMKGHSHVYWYRQLPEEGLKFMVYLQKENIIDESGMPKERFSAEFPKEGPSILRIQQVVRGDSAAYFCASSAGGGAYEQYFGPGTRLTVT.